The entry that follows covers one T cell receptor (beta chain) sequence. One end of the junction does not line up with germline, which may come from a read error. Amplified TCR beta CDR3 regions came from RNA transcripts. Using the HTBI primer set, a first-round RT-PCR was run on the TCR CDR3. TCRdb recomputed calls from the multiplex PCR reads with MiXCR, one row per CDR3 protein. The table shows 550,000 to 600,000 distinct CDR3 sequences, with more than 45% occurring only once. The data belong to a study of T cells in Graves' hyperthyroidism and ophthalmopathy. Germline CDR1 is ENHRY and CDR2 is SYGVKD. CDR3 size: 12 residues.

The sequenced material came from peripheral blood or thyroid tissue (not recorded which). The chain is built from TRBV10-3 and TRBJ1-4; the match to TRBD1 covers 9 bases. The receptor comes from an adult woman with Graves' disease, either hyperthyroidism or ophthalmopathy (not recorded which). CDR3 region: CAISKDRGRLVF. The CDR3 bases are TGTGCCATCAGTAAGGACAGGGGACGACTTGTTTTT.